This T cell receptor (beta chain) originates from a study of shared clonotypes between healthy human individuals. Study-wide results and limits: Sequencing depth was a factor that was expected to affect clonotype sharing among donors. Naive CD4 clonotype sharing across several donors was about 5%.

There were no recent acute infections or vaccinations among the donors, who were healthy HIV-negative adults. The method was immunoSEQ multiplex PCR; TCRdb's version includes in-frame clones alone and lacks a portion of them. This table holds about 1 million clones, around 74% found once. There are many counts of this clone. Antigen unknown. Germline V gives CDR1 SGHDT, CDR2 YYEEEE. Between the trimmed V and J ends, which lost 4 bases and 1 base, there was a span of 13 bases. This CDR3 comprises 15 residues. This TCR was recovered from a man in his late teens or twenties in good health. The V call is TRBV5-6, the J call TRBJ2-3, with D maybe TRBD1 (5 bases). Sequenced input: memory CD4+ T cells sorted from blood. This sample's subset: CD45RA-negative fraction. The DNA of the CDR3 is TGTGCCAGCAGCCTTTTGGACAAAGGCACAGATACGCAGTATTTT. This encodes CASSLLDKGTDTQYF.